The 11 T cell receptor beta chains presented below share a single source sample, sequenced in a study of CD8+CD57+ T cells in acquired aplastic anemia. Template material for TCR beta VDJ and CDR3 profiling consisted of genomic DNA. MiXCR was run by TCRdb on the reads, yielding one entry per CDR3 protein. The sample yields 200,000 to 300,000 distinct CDR3 sequences, less than 85% seen once. Before being chosen for sequencing, patients had shown CD8+CD57+ cell expansion by flow cytometry. Sequencing was done on a sample of sorted CD4+, CD8+, or CD8+CD57+ T cells (not recorded which) from PBMCs. The receptor source for this set is a human donor with aplastic anemia.

There are many counts of this clonotype. The chain uses TRBV11-2 and TRBJ1-2; TRBD1 agrees at 8 bases. V lost 5 bases and J lost 1; bases outside the gene matches: 0. The CDR3 is 13 residues long. Germline V gene lookup returns CDR1 SGHAT and CDR2 FQNNGV. CDR3 DNA sequence: TGTGCCAGCAGCGGACAGGGTAACTATGGCTACACCTTC. Encoded protein: CASSGQGNYGYTF.

The J gene is TRBJ2-7, the V gene TRBV7-3; 13 positions match TRBD2. Germline V gene sequence: CDR1 SGHTA, CDR2 FQGTGA. V was pared by 5 bases and J by 7 bases, with 11 bases of the junction left unmatched. The CDR3 loop spans 16 amino acids. CDR3 DNA sequence: TGTGCCAGCAGCGTCCGACTAGCGGGAGGACACAATGAGCAGTACGTC. It is translated as CASSVRLAGGHNEQYV.

Notes on this clonotype: Germline and junction disagree at one end, which may indicate a read error. This chain links TRBV9 with TRBJ1-1; D gene ambiguous. Germline CDR1 and CDR2: SGDLS and YYNGEE. The CDR3 totals 16 residues. This CDR3 reads CASSGTPVGRNTQAFF. As DNA, the CDR3 is TGTGCCAGCAGCGGGACGCCGGTCGGCCGCAACACTCAAGCTTTCTTT. Drawing the rest from reference TRBV9 and TRBJ1-1, the complete variable domain is DSGVTQTPKHLITATGQRVTLRCSPRSGDLSVYWYQQSLDQGLQFLIQYYNGEERAKGNILERFSAQQFPDLHSELNLSSLELGDSALYFCASSGTPVGRNTQAFFGQGTRLTVV.

The chain carries TRBV7-9 and TRBJ1-1; D perhaps matches TRBD1 (6 bases). This CDR3 contains 15 residues. Trimming cost V 9 bases and J 14 bases, with 31 bases left between them. Looked up from germline, CDR1 is SEHNR and CDR2 is FQNEAQ (reference sequence). The CDR3 DNA reads as TGTGCCAGAAGGGGGGCAGGCGGAAGGCAATATGTAGGGTTCTTT. This codes for CARRGAGGRQYVGFF.

Note on this clonotype: A junction end diverges from the germline sequence, so it may reflect a read error. CDR3 sequence: CASSSEGNAMQHF. CDR3 bases: TGTGCCAGCTCAAGCGAGGGCAACGCCATGCAACACTTT. The chain uses TRBV7-3 and TRBJ2-3, with a tentative D call TRBD2 (5 bases). The V gene's germline CDR1 is SGHTA and CDR2 FQGTGA. The CDR3 consists of 13 residues.

Details on this clonotype: Since a much larger clone is just one base distant, this may be a read error. The chain joins TRBV5-4 to TRBJ2-3, with D hard to call. Germline V gene data show CDR1 as SGHNT and CDR2 as YYREEE (reference sequence). Trimming pared 3 bases from V and 4 bases from J, leaving 9 bases between. The CDR3 totals 13 residues. In DNA form, the CDR3 reads TGTGCCAGCAGCTATACTGGCGCAGATACGCAGTATTTT. Protein sequence: CASSYTGADTQYF.

This chain links TRBV5-4 with TRBJ2-1; tentative D call: TRBD2 (5 bases). V was clipped by 2 bases and J by 8 bases, with 11 bases between them. This CDR3 has 13 amino acids. Germline lookup yields CDR1 SGHNT and CDR2 YYREEE (reference sequence). This CDR3 is CASSFSSVHEQFF. The CDR3 DNA sequence: TGTGCCAGCAGCTTTAGTAGCGTCCATGAGCAGTTCTTC.

The V gene is TRBV7-2, the J gene TRBJ2-3; D is possibly TRBD1 or TRBD2 (5 bases each). The V end was cut by 6 bases, the J end by 4 bases, with 14 bases between. Germline V CDR1 and CDR2: SGHTA, FQGNSA. The CDR3 sequence is 14 residues long. The CDR3 loop reads CASSGGRSPDTQYF. CDR3 DNA: TGTGCCAGCAGTGGGGGACGCAGCCCAGATACGCAGTATTTT.

Notes on this clonotype: A much larger clone lies a single base off, so this may be a read error. The conserved phenylalanine or tryptophan is not found at the CDR3 terminus, so this likely reflects a read error. The DNA is left out, because the CDR3 cannot be placed on it with certainty; the CDR3 is given as TCRdb lists it. The chain recombines TRBV9 with TRBJ2-3; the table's D call, TRBD1, was not checked against the DNA. The V gene's germline CDR1 is SGDLS and CDR2 YYNGEE. The CDR3 region is 13 residues in length, termini included. CDR3: CASSVWWTDNTGV.

Note on this clonotype: Sequence at one end of the junction differs from germline and may be a read error. The chain combines TRBV7-8 with TRBJ2-3, with TRBD2 matching 11 bases. The CDR3 consists of 14 residues. Germline CDR1 is SGHVS and CDR2 is FQNEAQ. CDR3 DNA sequence: TGTGCCAGCAGTTACGCAACTAGCGGGAGTCAAGATACGTTT. Translation gives CASSYATSGSQDTF.

Concerning this clonotype itself: The CDR3 end shows no conserved phenylalanine or tryptophan, and so a read error is likely. The chain uses TRBV7-9 and TRBJ1-1; no clear D gene. The CDR3 loop spans 12 amino acids. Germline V CDR1 and CDR2: SEHNR, FQNEAQ (reference sequence). CDR3: CASSFENADAFL. Here the CDR3 DNA reads TGTGCCAGCAGCTTCGAGAACGCTGATGCTTTCCTT.